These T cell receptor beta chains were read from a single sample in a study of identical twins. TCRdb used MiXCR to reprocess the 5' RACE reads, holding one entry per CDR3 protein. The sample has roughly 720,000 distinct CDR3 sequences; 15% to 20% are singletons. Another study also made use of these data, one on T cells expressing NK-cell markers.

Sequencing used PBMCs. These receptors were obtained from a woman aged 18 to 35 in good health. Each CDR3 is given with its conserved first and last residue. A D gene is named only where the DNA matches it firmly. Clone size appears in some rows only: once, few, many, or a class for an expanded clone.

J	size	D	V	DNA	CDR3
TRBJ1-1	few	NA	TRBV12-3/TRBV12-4	TGTGCCAGCAGCTTATACGCAGGGGTGGGCACTGAAGCTTTCTTT	CASSLYAGVGTEAFF
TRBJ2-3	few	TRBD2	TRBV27	TGTGCCAGCAGTGAAGCGGGGGGCTTGGATACGCAGTATTTT	CASSEAGGLDTQYF
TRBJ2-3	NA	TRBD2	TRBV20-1	TGCAGTGCTAGCCGCGGGGGGAGGTCAGATACGCAGTATTTT	CSASRGGRSDTQYF
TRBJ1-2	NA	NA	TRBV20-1	TGCAGTGCTAGAGAGGACTATGGCTACACCTTC	CSAREDYGYTF
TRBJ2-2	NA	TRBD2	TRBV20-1	TGCAGTGCTCGACTAGCGGGAGGAGACAACACCGGGGAGCTGTTTTTT	CSARLAGGDNTGELFF
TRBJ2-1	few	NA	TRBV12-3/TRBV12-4	TGTGCCAGCGGGGGGGCCTATGAGCAGTTCTTC	CASGGAYEQFF
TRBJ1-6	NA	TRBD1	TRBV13	TGTGCCAGCAGCTTCGTGACAGGGGTTGATTCACCCCTCCACTTT	CASSFVTGVDSPLHF
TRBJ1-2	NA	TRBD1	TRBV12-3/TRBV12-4	TGTGCCAGCAGTTTGGGACGAGGGGGCGGCTATGGCTACACCTTC	CASSLGRGGGYGYTF
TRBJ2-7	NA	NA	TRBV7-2	TGTGCCAGCAGCTTAGTTTTCGAGACAGGCCGCTACGAGCAGTACTTC	CASSLVFETGRYEQYF
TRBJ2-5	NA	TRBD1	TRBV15	TGTGCCACCAGCAGACCCTGCTGTGGGACAGGGGGACAAGAGACCCAGTACTTC	CATSRPCCGTGGQETQYF